A selection of T cell receptor beta chains follows, all from one sample in a study of technical replicates of blood from a handful of donors. Method: immunoSEQ multiplex PCR; TCRdb's copy keeps in-frame clones and lacks some. The sample shows tens of thousands of clones, 90% to 95% of them seen only once. Input material: T cells isolated from PBMCs. These TCRs come from a human donor in good health. The CDR3 runs from the conserved cysteine through the conserved F or W. The D gene is left open where the match is weak. Clone size is shown for a subset of rows, as once, few, many or a class of expanded clone.

J gene | D gene | clone size | V gene | CDR3 protein | CDR3 DNA
TRBJ1-2 | . | . | TRBV25-1 | CASSEWEYYGYTF | TGTGCCAGCAGTGAATGGGAGTACTATGGCTACACCTTC
TRBJ1-1 | . | . | TRBV9 | CASSVEVAGTITEAFF | TGTGCCAGCAGCGTAGAGGTGGCAGGGACAATTACTGAAGCTTTCTTT
TRBJ2-7 | . | . | TRBV19 | CASSMSRSYEQYF | TGTGCCAGTAGTATGAGCCGGTCCTACGAGCAGTACTTC
TRBJ2-1 | TRBD1 | . | TRBV5-4 | CASSQRQGANEQFF | TGTGCCAGCAGCCAGAGGCAGGGGGCAAATGAGCAGTTCTTC
TRBJ2-7 | . | . | TRBV25-1 | CASCGDSPYEQYF | TGTGCCAGCTGCGGGGACAGCCCCTACGAGCAGTACTTC
TRBJ2-3 | TRBD2 | . | TRBV29-1 | CSVGGKLVAGGHGDTQYF | TGCAGCGTTGGGGGGAAGCTGGTAGCGGGGGGACATGGTGATACGCAGTATTTT
TRBJ1-3 | . | once | TRBV9 | CASRRGNTIYF | TGTGCCAGCAGGCGGGGAAACACCATATATTTT
TRBJ2-7 | TRBD2 | . | TRBV5-1 | CASSQQTSGASYEQYF | TGCGCCAGCAGCCAGCAGACTAGCGGGGCCTCCTACGAGCAGTACTTC
TRBJ2-2 | . | once | TRBV6-1 | CASRQGLNTGELFF | TGTGCCAGCAGGCAGGGTCTTAACACCGGGGAGCTGTTTTTT
TRBJ2-7 | TRBD2 | . | TRBV7-9 | CASSLRREARYEQYF | TGTGCCAGCAGCTTACGGCGGGAGGCGCGCTACGAGCAGTACTTC
TRBJ1-2 | . | . | TRBV27 | CASSFNSRGHGYTF | TGTGCCAGCAGTTTTAACTCCCGAGGACACGGCTACACCTTC
TRBJ2-1 | TRBD2 | . | TRBV9 | CASSGSSGGSYNEQFF | TGTGCCAGCAGCGGTTCTAGCGGGGGGAGCTACAATGAGCAGTTCTTC
TRBJ1-2 | . | . | TRBV29-1 | CSVEERGYAPGGYTF | TGCAGCGTTGAAGAGAGGGGGTATGCCCCCGGGGGCTACACCTTC
TRBJ2-7 | . | once | TRBV30 | CAWSGSLMDEQYF | TGTGCCTGGAGTGGTAGCCTCATGGACGAGCAGTACTTC
TRBJ1-3 | TRBD1 | . | TRBV28 | CASSLAGGAGGVAGNTIYF | TGTGCCAGCAGTTTAGCGGGAGGAGCAGGGGGGGTCGCTGGAAACACCATATATTTT
TRBJ2-7 | TRBD2 | . | TRBV18 | CASSPPTSGIATYEQYF | TGTGCCAGCTCACCACCCACTAGCGGGATCGCGACCTACGAGCAGTACTTC
TRBJ1-1 | . | . | TRBV6-5 | CASSLKTRTEAFF | TGTGCCAGCAGCCTTAAAACGAGGACTGAAGCTTTCTTT
TRBJ2-5 | TRBD2 | . | TRBV10-3 | CAISEQRDLETQYF | TGTGCCATCAGTGAACAGCGGGACTTAGAGACCCAGTACTTC
TRBJ1-1 | TRBD1 | once | TRBV5-1 | CASSLGGQGESGVDTEAFF | TGCGCCAGCAGCCTGGGGGGACAGGGGGAATCGGGAGTGGACACTGAAGCTTTCTTT
TRBJ1-5 | . | . | TRBV6-1 | CASSADRLYSNQPQHF | TGTGCCAGCAGTGCCGACAGACTTTATAGCAATCAGCCCCAGCATTTT
TRBJ2-1 | TRBD1 | . | TRBV25-1 | CASSPGQRSEQFF | TGTGCCAGCAGCCCGGGACAGCGATCGGAGCAGTTCTTC
TRBJ2-3 | TRBD2 | . | TRBV7-9 | CASSSRVGTSGSTDTQYF | TGTGCCAGCAGCTCCCGGGTCGGGACTAGCGGTAGCACAGATACGCAGTATTTT
TRBJ1-1 | . | . | TRBV28 | CASTGTTRPAFF | TGTGCCAGCACAGGTACGACAAGGCCAGCTTTCTTT
TRBJ2-5 | TRBD2 | . | TRBV7-6 | CASSFAAGVSETQYF | TGTGCCAGCAGCTTCGCAGCGGGAGTGTCAGAGACCCAGTACTTC
TRBJ2-7 | TRBD2 | once | TRBV6-1 | CASGRDYGANEQYF | TGTGCCAGCGGGAGGGACTACGGGGCGAACGAGCAGTACTTC
TRBJ2-1 | . | few | TRBV7-3 | CASSFQGQNEQFF | TGTGCCAGCAGCTTCCAGGGTCAGAATGAGCAGTTCTTC
TRBJ1-3 | TRBD1 | . | TRBV28 | CASNSDGTGPSSGNTIYF | TGTGCCAGCAACTCTGACGGGACAGGGCCCTCCTCTGGAAACACCATATATTTT
TRBJ1-2 | . | once | TRBV5-8 | CASHFTGPNGYGYTF | TGTGCCAGCCATTTTACAGGGCCAAATGGCTATGGCTACACCTTC
TRBJ2-7 | TRBD2 | . | TRBV27 | CASSFSGSCYEQYF | TGTGCCAGCAGTTTTAGCGGGAGTTGCTACGAGCAGTACTTC
TRBJ1-2 | TRBD1 | . | TRBV28 | CASGTGGSINYGYTF | TGTGCCAGTGGGACAGGGGGATCCATTAACTATGGCTACACCTTC
TRBJ2-7 | . | . | TRBV13 | CASSRTRFYEQYF | TGTGCCAGCAGCCGGACACGGTTCTACGAGCAGTACTTC
TRBJ1-2 | . | . | TRBV30 | CAWSVAANYGYTF | TGTGCCTGGAGTGTGGCAGCTAACTATGGCTACACCTTC
TRBJ2-1 | TRBD2 | . | TRBV5-4 | CASSPRLAGGGDEQFF | TGTGCCAGCAGCCCACGACTAGCGGGAGGAGGGGATGAGCAGTTCTTC
TRBJ2-7 | TRBD2 | . | TRBV13 | CASSLLAGGTPEQYF | TGTGCCAGCAGCTTACTAGCGGGAGGGACCCCCGAGCAGTACTTC
TRBJ2-1 | TRBD1 | . | TRBV13 | CASSSLTGVGGNEQFF | TGTGCCAGCAGCTCCTTGACAGGGGTGGGAGGCAATGAGCAGTTCTTC
TRBJ1-5 | . | many | TRBV2 | CASSKWANQPQHF | TGTGCCAGCAGTAAGTGGGCCAATCAGCCCCAGCATTTT
TRBJ1-1 | . | . | TRBV5-1 | CASSTTGLGTEAFF | TGCGCCAGCAGCACCACAGGATTGGGCACTGAAGCTTTCTTT
TRBJ1-1 | . | . | TRBV5-8 | CASSPSWSTEAFF | TGTGCCAGCAGCCCGTCGTGGAGCACTGAAGCTTTCTTT
TRBJ2-1 | TRBD2 | . | TRBV9 | CASSASLSGLAVEQFF | TGTGCCAGCAGCGCTTCACTCTCGGGACTAGCTGTTGAGCAGTTCTTC
TRBJ2-3 | . | few | TRBV6-5 | CASRSQWDTQYF | TGTGCCAGCAGATCCCAGTGGGATACGCAGTATTTT
TRBJ2-1 | TRBD1 | . | TRBV14 | CASSQDRGYNEQFF | TGTGCCAGCAGCCAGGACAGGGGGTACAATGAGCAGTTCTTC
TRBJ1-1 | . | once | TRBV4-1 | CASSRQENTEAFF | TGCGCCAGCAGCCGGCAGGAGAACACTGAAGCTTTCTTT
TRBJ2-2 | TRBD1 | . | TRBV4-2 | CASSPGSDRGITGELFF | TGTGCCAGCAGCCCAGGATCCGACAGGGGGATCACCGGGGAGCTGTTTTTT
TRBJ2-7 | . | . | TRBV6-5 | CASSYDPLTSSYEQYF | TGTGCCAGCAGTTACGACCCCCTGACTAGCTCCTACGAGCAGTACTTC